The next 4 T cell receptor beta chains were all read from a single sample in a study of cytomegalovirus exposure and HLA in healthy donors. Use of 60 Vbeta and 13 Jbeta primers characterized the PCR. The assay was immunoSEQ multiplex PCR, and TCRdb's table has in-frame clones only and misses some. Among 75,000 to 95,000 clones listed, 70% to 90% were seen once. Sequences were obtained from PBMCs. These TCRs come from a man in his late teens or twenties in good health and CMV-seronegative.

The V and J genes are TRBV6-4 and TRBJ2-7; 7 bases align to TRBD2. J gave up 6 bases and V 10 bases, and 12 bases lay outside the gene matches. Germline V gene lookup returns CDR1 MRHNA and CDR2 SNTAGT. The CDR3 has 13 amino acids. The CDR3 loop is CAIRGGSSSEQYF. CDR3 nucleotide sequence: TGTGCCATCCGGGGCGGGAGTTCAAGCGAGCAGTACTTC.

The chain carries TRBV4-1 and TRBJ1-2; 8 bases are shared with TRBD1. The V segment lost 0 bases and the J segment 7 bases; nucleotides outside the gene matches: 7. The CDR3 extends over 15 amino acids. CDR1 and CDR2 (germline): MGHRA, YSYEKL. CDR3 amino acids: CASSQEGDRGFGYTF. CDR3 in DNA: TGCGCCAGCAGCCAAGAAGGCGACAGGGGTTTTGGCTACACCTTC.

This clone appeared a single time. V is TRBV4-1 and J is TRBJ2-5, with D possibly TRBD1 on 6 matching bases. From germline, CDR1 is MGHRA and CDR2 YSYEKL. V lost 2 bases and J lost 11, with 18 bases in between. The CDR3 is made up of 14 amino acids. The CDR3 here is CASSQRTVGGEQYF. DNA for the CDR3: TGCGCCAGCAGCCAAAGGACAGTGGGTGGGGAGCAGTACTTC.

The V and J genes are TRBV6-1 and TRBJ1-3; 7 positions match TRBD1. The CDR3 covers 14 residues. Germline V gene sequence: CDR1 MNHNS, CDR2 SASEGT. The trim removed 6 bases at V and 8 bases at J, leaving 10 bases unmatched. CDR3: CASRGGLSAHTIYF. In DNA, the CDR3 is TGTGCCAGCAGAGGGGGCCTCTCGGCCCACACCATATATTTT.